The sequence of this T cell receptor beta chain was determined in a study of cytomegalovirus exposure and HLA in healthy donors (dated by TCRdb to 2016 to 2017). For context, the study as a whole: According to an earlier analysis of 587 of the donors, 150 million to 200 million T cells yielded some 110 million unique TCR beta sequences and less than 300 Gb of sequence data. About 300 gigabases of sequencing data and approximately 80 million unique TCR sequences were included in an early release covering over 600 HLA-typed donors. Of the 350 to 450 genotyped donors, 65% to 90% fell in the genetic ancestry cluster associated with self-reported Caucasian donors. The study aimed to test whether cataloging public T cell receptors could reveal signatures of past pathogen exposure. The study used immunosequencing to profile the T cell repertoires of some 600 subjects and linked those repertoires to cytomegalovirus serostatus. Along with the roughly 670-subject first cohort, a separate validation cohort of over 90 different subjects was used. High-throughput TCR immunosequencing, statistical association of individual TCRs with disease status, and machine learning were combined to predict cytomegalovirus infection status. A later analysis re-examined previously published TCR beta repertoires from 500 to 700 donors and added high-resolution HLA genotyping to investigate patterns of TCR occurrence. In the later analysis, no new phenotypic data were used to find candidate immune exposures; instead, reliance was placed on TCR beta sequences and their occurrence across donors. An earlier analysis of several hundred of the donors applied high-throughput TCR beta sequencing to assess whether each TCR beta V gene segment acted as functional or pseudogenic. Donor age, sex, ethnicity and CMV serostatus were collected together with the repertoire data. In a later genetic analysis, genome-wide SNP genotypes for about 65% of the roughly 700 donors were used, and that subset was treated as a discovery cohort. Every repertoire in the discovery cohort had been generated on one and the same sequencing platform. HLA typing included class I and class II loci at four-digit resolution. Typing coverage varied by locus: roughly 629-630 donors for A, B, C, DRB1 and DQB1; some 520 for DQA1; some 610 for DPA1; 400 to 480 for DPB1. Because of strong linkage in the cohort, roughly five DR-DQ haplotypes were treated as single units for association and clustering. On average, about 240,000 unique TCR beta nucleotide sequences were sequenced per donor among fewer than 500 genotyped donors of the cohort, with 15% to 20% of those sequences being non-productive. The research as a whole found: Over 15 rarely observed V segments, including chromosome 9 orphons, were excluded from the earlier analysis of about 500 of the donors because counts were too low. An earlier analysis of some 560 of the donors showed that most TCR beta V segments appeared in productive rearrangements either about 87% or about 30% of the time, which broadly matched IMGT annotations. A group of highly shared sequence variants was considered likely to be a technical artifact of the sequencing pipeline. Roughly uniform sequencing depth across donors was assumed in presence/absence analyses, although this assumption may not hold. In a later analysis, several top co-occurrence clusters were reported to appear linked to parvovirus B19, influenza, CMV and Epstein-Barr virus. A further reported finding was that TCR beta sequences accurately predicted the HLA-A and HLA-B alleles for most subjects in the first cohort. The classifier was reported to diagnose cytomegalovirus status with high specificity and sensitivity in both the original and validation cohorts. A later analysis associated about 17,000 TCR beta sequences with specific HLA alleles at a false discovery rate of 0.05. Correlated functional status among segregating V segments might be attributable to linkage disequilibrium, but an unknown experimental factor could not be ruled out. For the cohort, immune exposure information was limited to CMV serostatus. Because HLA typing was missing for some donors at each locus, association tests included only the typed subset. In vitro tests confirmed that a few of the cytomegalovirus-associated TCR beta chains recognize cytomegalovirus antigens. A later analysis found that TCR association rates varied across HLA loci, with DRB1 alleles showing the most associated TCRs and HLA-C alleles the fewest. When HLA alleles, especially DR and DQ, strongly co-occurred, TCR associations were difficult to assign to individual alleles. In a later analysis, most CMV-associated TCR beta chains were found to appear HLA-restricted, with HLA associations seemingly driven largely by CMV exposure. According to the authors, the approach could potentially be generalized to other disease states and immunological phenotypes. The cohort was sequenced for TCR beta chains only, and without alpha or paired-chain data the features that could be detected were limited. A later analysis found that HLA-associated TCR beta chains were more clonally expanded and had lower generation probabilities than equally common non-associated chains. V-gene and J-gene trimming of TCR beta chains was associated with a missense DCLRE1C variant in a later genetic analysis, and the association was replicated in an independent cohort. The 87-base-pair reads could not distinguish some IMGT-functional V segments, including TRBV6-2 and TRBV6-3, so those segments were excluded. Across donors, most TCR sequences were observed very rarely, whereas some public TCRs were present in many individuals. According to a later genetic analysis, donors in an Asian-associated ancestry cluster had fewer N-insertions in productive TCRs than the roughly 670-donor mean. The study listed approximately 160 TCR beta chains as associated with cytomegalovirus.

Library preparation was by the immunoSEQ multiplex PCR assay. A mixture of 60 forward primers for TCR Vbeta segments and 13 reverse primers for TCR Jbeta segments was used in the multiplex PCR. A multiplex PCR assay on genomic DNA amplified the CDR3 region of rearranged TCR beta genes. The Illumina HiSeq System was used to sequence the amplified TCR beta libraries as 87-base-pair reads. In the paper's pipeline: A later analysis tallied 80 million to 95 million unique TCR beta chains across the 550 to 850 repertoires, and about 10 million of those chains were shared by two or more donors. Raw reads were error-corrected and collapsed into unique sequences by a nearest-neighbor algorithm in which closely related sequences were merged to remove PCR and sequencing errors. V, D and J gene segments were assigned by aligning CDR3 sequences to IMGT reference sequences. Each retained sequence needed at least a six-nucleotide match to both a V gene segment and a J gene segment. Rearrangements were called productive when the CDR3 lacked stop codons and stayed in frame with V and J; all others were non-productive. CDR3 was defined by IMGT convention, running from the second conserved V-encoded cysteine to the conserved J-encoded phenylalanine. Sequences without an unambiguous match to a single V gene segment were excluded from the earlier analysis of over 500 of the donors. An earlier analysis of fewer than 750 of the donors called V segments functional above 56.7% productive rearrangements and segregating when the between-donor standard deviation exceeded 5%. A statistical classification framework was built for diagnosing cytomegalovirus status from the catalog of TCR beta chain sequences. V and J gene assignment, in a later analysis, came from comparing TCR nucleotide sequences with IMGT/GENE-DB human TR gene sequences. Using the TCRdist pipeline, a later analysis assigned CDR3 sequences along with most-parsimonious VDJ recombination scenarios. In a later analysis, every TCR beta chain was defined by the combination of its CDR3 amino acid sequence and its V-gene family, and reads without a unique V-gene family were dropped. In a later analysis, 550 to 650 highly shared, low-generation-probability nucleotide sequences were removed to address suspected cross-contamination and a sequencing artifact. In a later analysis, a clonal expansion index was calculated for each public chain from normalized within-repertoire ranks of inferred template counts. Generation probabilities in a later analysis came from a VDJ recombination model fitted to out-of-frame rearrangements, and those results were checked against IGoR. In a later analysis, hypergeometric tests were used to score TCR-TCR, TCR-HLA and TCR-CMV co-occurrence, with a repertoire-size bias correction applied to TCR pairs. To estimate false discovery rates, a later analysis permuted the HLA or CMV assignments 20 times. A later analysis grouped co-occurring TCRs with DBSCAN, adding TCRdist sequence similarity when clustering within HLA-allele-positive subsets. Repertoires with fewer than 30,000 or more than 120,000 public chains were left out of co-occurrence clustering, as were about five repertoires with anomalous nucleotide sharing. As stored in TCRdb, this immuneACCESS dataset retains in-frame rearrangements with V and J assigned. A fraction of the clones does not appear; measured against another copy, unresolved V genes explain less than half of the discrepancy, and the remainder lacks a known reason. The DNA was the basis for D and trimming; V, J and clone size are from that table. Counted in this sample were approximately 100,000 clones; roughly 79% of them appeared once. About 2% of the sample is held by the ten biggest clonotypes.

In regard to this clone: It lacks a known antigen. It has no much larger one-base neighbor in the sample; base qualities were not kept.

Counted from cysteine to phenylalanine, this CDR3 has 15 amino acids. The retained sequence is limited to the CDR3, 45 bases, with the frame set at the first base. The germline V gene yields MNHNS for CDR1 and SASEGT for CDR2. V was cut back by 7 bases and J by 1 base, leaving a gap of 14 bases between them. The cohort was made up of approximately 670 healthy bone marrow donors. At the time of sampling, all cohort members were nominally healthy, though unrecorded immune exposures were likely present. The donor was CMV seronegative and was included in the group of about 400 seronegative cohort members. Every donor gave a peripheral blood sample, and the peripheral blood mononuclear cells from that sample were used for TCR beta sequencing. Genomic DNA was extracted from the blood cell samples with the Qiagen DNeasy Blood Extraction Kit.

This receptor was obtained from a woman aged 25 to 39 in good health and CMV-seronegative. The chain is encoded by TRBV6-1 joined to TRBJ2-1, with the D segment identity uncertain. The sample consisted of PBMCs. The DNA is TGTGCCAGCAAAGTGGGTCTAGTATCCTACAATGAGCAGTTCTTC. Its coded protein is CASKVGLVSYNEQFF.